Listed below are T cell receptor beta chains from one sample, sequenced in a study of T cell repertoires in cytomegalovirus infection. In TCRdb, the reads were re-called with MiXCR into one record per CDR3 protein. The sample includes fewer than 350,000 distinct CDR3 sequences, about 17% seen only once; the top ten take 9.5% to 15%. Sequencing was done on a sample of PBMCs. Receptors originate from a human donor in good health (CMV status not recorded). Some clones in this sample may be carry-over from other donors' samples. Both conserved end residues are part of each CDR3. The D gene is left open where the match is weak. Clone size is stated in some rows and not others, as once, few, many or a class when expanded.

NA,few,TRBJ2-4,TRBV28,CASSRSGVAKNIQYF,TGTGCCAGCAGTCGTAGCGGTGTAGCCAAAAACATTCAGTACTTC
NA,few,TRBJ1-1,TRBV20-1,CSAKTGSLNTEAFF,TGCAGTGCCAAGACTGGGTCCCTGAACACTGAAGCTTTCTTT
TRBD2,NA,TRBJ2-1,TRBV4-3,CASSQVLLGLAGTYEQFF,TGCGCCAGCAGCCAAGTGTTGTTGGGACTAGCGGGGACTTATGAGCAGTTCTTC
TRBD1,many,TRBJ1-5,TRBV11-3,CASSFPDREVQPQHF,TGTGCCAGCAGCTTCCCCGACAGGGAGGTTCAGCCCCAGCATTTT
TRBD2,many,TRBJ2-1,TRBV6-2/TRBV6-3,CASSPAPQGLAIYNEQFF,TGTGCCAGCAGTCCCGCTCCTCAGGGACTAGCGATATACAATGAGCAGTTCTTC
NA,NA,TRBJ1-5,TRBV20-1,CSARDGSNQPQHF,TGCAGTGCTAGGGACGGGAGCAATCAGCCCCAGCATTTT
TRBD2,few,TRBJ2-5,TRBV6-1,CASSEVSSGRETQYF,TGTGCCAGCAGTGAAGTGTCTAGCGGTCGGGAGACCCAGTACTTC
TRBD1,few,TRBJ1-3,TRBV7-2,CASSLTSGQDISGNTIYF,TGTGCCAGCAGCTTGACCTCGGGACAGGACATCTCTGGAAACACCATATATTTT
NA,many,TRBJ1-5,TRBV12-3/TRBV12-4,CASSLFSNQPQHF,TGTGCCAGCAGTTTATTTTCAAATCAGCCCCAGCATTTT
NA,NA,TRBJ1-6,TRBV12-3/TRBV12-4,CASSLALSPVGSPLHF,TGTGCCAGCAGTTTAGCCTTGTCCCCAGTTGGATCACCCCTCCACTTT
TRBD1,few,TRBJ2-7,TRBV25-1,CASSKGQGANEQYF,TGTGCCAGCAGTAAAGGACAGGGGGCCAACGAGCAGTACTTC
NA,few,TRBJ1-5,TRBV2,CASSGRGSNQPQHF,TGTGCCAGCAGTGGGAGGGGATCCAATCAGCCCCAGCATTTT
NA,NA,TRBJ1-6,TRBV20-1,CSASGDKSSYNSPLHF,TGCAGTGCTAGCGGGGACAAGAGCTCCTATAATTCACCCCTCCACTTT
TRBD1,NA,TRBJ1-4,TRBV7-9,CASSFTTGATNEKLFF,TGTGCCAGCAGTTTCACGACAGGGGCAACTAATGAAAAACTGTTTTTT
NA,NA,TRBJ1-6,TRBV5-1,CASTFGSDSPLHF,TGCGCCAGCACCTTCGGGTCCGACTCACCCCTCCACTTT
NA,NA,TRBJ1-2,TRBV28,CASSVRDNSYTF,TGTGCCAGCAGTGTCCGGGACAACAGCTACACCTTC
TRBD1,NA,TRBJ1-2,TRBV4-2,CASSPDGTGYDYGYTF,TGTGCCAGCAGCCCGGACGGGACAGGGTATGACTATGGCTACACCTTC
TRBD1,NA,TRBJ1-6,TRBV7-3,CASSLFSGGGSPLHF,TGTGCCAGCAGCTTATTTTCAGGGGGCGGCTCACCCCTCCACTTT
NA,many,TRBJ2-3,TRBV2,CASRRDYTDTQYF,TGTGCCAGCCGGAGGGATTACACAGATACGCAGTATTTT
TRBD1,NA,TRBJ2-1,TRBV2,CASSTGTASREQFF,TGTGCCAGCAGTACCGGGACAGCCTCCAGGGAGCAGTTCTTC
NA,many,TRBJ1-4,TRBV7-2,CASSLQSSTNEKLFF,TGTGCCAGCAGCTTACAGAGTTCAACTAATGAAAAACTGTTTTTT
NA,few,TRBJ2-7,TRBV5-6,CASSFGPGRSAYEQYF,TGTGCCAGCAGCTTTGGCCCGGGGCGTTCCGCCTACGAGCAGTACTTC
TRBD1,few,TRBJ1-2,TRBV12-3/TRBV12-4,CASSLAPGQAGGYTF,TGTGCCAGCAGTTTAGCCCCGGGACAGGCGGGTGGCTACACCTTC
TRBD1,NA,TRBJ2-7,TRBV4-2,CASSQGQGSNEQYF,TGTGCCAGCAGCCAGGGACAGGGATCCAACGAGCAGTACTTC
TRBD2,NA,TRBJ2-5,TRBV20-1,CSAYGLAGKETQYF,TGCAGTGCTTATGGGCTAGCGGGGAAGGAGACCCAGTACTTC
TRBD2,few,TRBJ2-5,TRBV7-2,CASSLIGGAWETQYF,TGTGCCAGCAGCTTAATCGGGGGGGCCTGGGAGACCCAGTACTTC
NA,NA,TRBJ1-2,TRBV12-3/TRBV12-4,CASSLERVNYGYTF,TGTGCCAGCAGTTTAGAAAGGGTTAACTATGGCTACACCTTC
NA,few,TRBJ2-3,TRBV6-1,CASSHDGAFEADTQYF,TGTGCCAGCAGCCACGACGGGGCTTTCGAGGCAGATACGCAGTATTTT
NA,few,TRBJ1-5,TRBV24-1,CATSGSPGRTNQPQHF,TGTGCCACCAGTGGGTCACCGGGACGCACCAATCAGCCCCAGCATTTT
TRBD1,many,TRBJ2-3,TRBV6-1,CASRGTGADTQYF,TGTGCCAGCAGGGGGACAGGGGCAGATACGCAGTATTTT
NA,few,TRBJ2-5,TRBV14,CASSQDWRETQYF,TGTGCCAGCAGCCAAGATTGGCGAGAGACCCAGTACTTC
NA,many,TRBJ2-5,TRBV11-2,CASSLDAGLTQYF,TGTGCCAGCAGCTTAGATGCGGGTCTGACCCAGTACTTC
TRBD2,NA,TRBJ2-1,TRBV6-1,CASSPTPPGRGDEQFF,TGTGCCAGCAGTCCCACGCCGCCGGGACGGGGGGATGAGCAGTTCTTC
NA,few,TRBJ2-2,TRBV12-3/TRBV12-4,CASSLTGFSGTGELFF,TGTGCCAGCAGTTTGACGGGGTTTTCGGGCACCGGGGAGCTGTTTTTT
NA,many,TRBJ2-6,TRBV7-6,CASSLYSGANVLTF,TGTGCCAGCAGCCTCTACTCTGGGGCCAACGTCCTGACTTTC
NA,many,TRBJ1-1,TRBV6-6,CASSLTRQNTEAFF,TGTGCCAGCAGTCTTACTCGGCAGAACACTGAAGCTTTCTTT
NA,many,TRBJ1-2,TRBV4-2,CASSQEGQRNGYTF,TGTGCCAGCAGCCAAGAAGGGCAGAGGAATGGCTACACCTTC
NA,few,TRBJ2-3,TRBV28,CASSLWSVTDTQYF,TGTGCCAGCAGTTTATGGTCGGTCACAGATACGCAGTATTTT
NA,NA,TRBJ2-1,TRBV6-2/TRBV6-3,CASRRLWQGSYNEQFF,TGTGCCAGCAGACGTCTTTGGCAGGGTTCCTACAATGAGCAGTTCTTC
TRBD1,many,TRBJ1-2,TRBV7-2,CASSSPGQGPNYGYTF,TGTGCCAGCAGCTCCCCGGGACAGGGGCCGAACTATGGCTACACCTTC
NA,many,TRBJ1-4,TRBV20-1,CSAGDGPNEKLFF,TGCAGTGCTGGAGACGGGCCAAATGAAAAACTGTTTTTT
TRBD1,NA,TRBJ1-5,TRBV2,CASSERRGQGGGQPQHF,TGTGCCAGCAGTGAACGCCGGGGACAGGGAGGTGGTCAGCCCCAGCATTTT
NA,NA,TRBJ1-2,TRBV7-8,CASSSQLGNGYTF,TGTGCCAGCAGCTCACAATTGGGTAATGGCTACACCTTC
NA,few,TRBJ1-6,TRBV2,CASSESGGSPLHF,TGTGCCAGCAGTGAATCGGGAGGGTCACCCCTCCACTTT
NA,many,TRBJ1-1,TRBV12-3/TRBV12-4,CASSLSGRGAEMTEAFF,TGTGCCAGCAGTTTAAGTGGGAGGGGGGCTGAAATGACTGAAGCTTTCTTT
TRBD2,NA,TRBJ2-7,TRBV24-1,CATSDGLAGTGRGEQYF,TGTGCCACCAGTGATGGACTAGCGGGGACGGGTAGGGGCGAGCAGTACTTC
TRBD1,NA,TRBJ1-6,TRBV28,CASSPGQGRSPLHF,TGTGCCAGCAGCCCGGGACAGGGTCGATCACCCCTCCACTTT
NA,few,TRBJ1-5,TRBV7-8,CASSLAQGRQPQHF,TGTGCCAGCAGCTTAGCCCAGGGTCGTCAGCCCCAGCATTTT
NA,many,TRBJ1-2,TRBV7-2,CASSLGQPGDYGYTF,TGTGCCAGCAGCCTAGGACAGCCGGGGGACTATGGCTACACCTTC
NA,few,TRBJ2-7,TRBV10-2,CASSEGQTYEQYF,TGCGCCAGCAGTGAGGGACAGACCTACGAGCAGTACTTC
TRBD2,NA,TRBJ2-3,TRBV6-5,CASSYSVARGGYSAQYF,TGTGCCAGCAGTTACTCCGTGGCGCGGGGGGGCTATTCTGCGCAGTATTTT
TRBD1,many,TRBJ1-6,TRBV11-2,CASSPSGTATAYNSPLHF,TGTGCCAGCAGCCCCTCCGGGACAGCCACGGCCTATAATTCACCCCTCCACTTT
NA,NA,TRBJ2-7,TRBV4-2,CASSQGIGQPTKGSYEQYF,TGTGCCAGCAGCCAAGGGATCGGACAGCCCACTAAGGGCTCCTACGAGCAGTACTTC
TRBD1,many,TRBJ2-3,TRBV7-8,CASSKQGTGYSTDTQYF,TGTGCCAGCAGCAAACAGGGGACAGGCTATTCCACAGATACGCAGTATTTT
NA,few,TRBJ1-5,TRBV6-6,CASQVSNQPQHF,TGTGCCAGCCAGGTTAGCAATCAGCCCCAGCATTTT
TRBD1,many,TRBJ1-6,TRBV7-9,CASSLRTGNSPLHF,TGTGCCAGCAGCCTTCGGACAGGCAATTCACCCCTCCACTTT